This T cell receptor beta chain stems from a study of blood T cell repertoires in COVID-19. Overall study: The cDNA or gDNA used as material had been derived from T cells, B-cell-depleted T cells, or PBMCs.

Original processing methods: Reference gene primer amplification yielded estimated nucleated cell counts. Sequencing was performed with immunoSEQ multiplex PCR; in TCRdb, only in-frame clones are kept and a portion is missing. The V and J calls and clone size were taken over from that table, and D and trimming were inferred from the DNA. The sample records 85,000 to 100,000 clones, more than 75% being singletons. This receptor was taken from a human donor in a cohort sampled during active COVID-19. Sequenced sample: peripheral blood.

CDR3 sequence reads: CASSTDRVISNEQFF. The CDR3 nucleotides read TGCGCCAGCAGCACGGACAGGGTGATTAGCAATGAGCAGTTCTTC. This rearrangement joins TRBV5-1 to TRBJ2-1; 8 nucleotides line up with TRBD1. Germline-derived CDR1 and CDR2 are SGHRS and YFSETQ. Losses at the gene ends were 4 bases for V and 6 bases for J; bases not matched to a gene: 9. The CDR3 covers 15 residues. Variable domain in full (rest from reference TRBV5-1 and TRBJ2-1): KAGVTQTPRYLIKTRGQQVTLSCSPISGHRSVSWYQQTPGQGLQFLFEYFSETQRNKGNFPGRFSGRQFSNSRSEMNVSTLELGDSALYLCASSTDRVISNEQFFGPGTRLTVL.